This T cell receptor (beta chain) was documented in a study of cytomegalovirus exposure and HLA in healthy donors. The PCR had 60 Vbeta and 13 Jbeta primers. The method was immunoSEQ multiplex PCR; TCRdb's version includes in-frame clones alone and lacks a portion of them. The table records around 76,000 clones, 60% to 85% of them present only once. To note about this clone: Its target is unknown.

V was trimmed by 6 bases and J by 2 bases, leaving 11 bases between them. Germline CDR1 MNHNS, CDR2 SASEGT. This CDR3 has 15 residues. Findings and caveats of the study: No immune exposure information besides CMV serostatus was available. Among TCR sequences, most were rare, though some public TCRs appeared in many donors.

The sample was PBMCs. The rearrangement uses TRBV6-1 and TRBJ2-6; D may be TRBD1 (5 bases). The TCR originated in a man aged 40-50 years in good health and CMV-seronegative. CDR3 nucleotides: TGTGCCAGCAGGGGGCCCCCCACTGGGGCCAACGTCCTGACTTTC. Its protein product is CASRGPPTGANVLTF.